The next 24 T cell receptor beta chains were all read from a single sample in a study of blood T cell repertoires in COVID-19. The data were produced by immunoSEQ multiplex PCR, yet TCRdb's version contains in-frame clones alone and is incomplete. The table has around 190,000 clones, 88% seen once. Sample: peripheral blood. The source is a human donor in a cohort sampled during active COVID-19.

The DNA of the CDR3 is TGCGCCAGCAGCTTGGCGGCGGGCGGCACCTACGAGCAGTACTTC. Residues: CASSLAAGGTYEQYF. The J gene is TRBJ2-7, the V gene TRBV5-1; the D gene is possibly TRBD2 (5 bases). V shed 0 bases and J shed 2 bases, with 12 bases lying between them. This CDR3 is built from 15 residues. The germline gives CDR1 SGHRS, CDR2 YFSETQ.

The rearrangement joins TRBV19 to TRBJ1-4; the match to TRBD1 covers 7 bases. After removal of 7 bases from V and 3 bases from J, the junction contained 8 bases not matched to a gene. The germline V gene encodes CDR1 LNHDA and CDR2 SQIVND (reference sequence). CDR3 length: 15 amino acids. The DNA for the CDR3 is TGTGCCAGTACTACTCCAGGACAGGCTAATGAAAAACTGTTTTTT. Its translation is CASTTPGQANEKLFF.

The chain couples TRBV21-1 to TRBJ2-1; TRBD2 is taken as the D call from the table, unchecked against the DNA. TRBV21-1 represents a pseudogene. The CDR3 is made up of 16 amino acids. The CDR3 here is CASRRGTSGDYNEQFF. CDR3 nucleotides: TGTGCCAGCAGGCGGGGAACTAGCGGGGACTACAATGAGCAGTTCTTC.

The chain employs TRBV7-2 and TRBJ2-2; weak D call: TRBD2 (6 bases). There are 15 residues in the CDR3. Germline values: CDR1 SGHTA, CDR2 FQGNSA. With 2 bases removed from V and 2 bases from J, the gap between germline ends came to 9 bases. CDR3 loop: CASSLRLENTGELFF. The CDR3 DNA sequence: TGTGCCAGCAGCTTAAGACTAGAAAACACCGGGGAGCTGTTTTTT. Using reference TRBV7-2 and TRBJ2-2 for the parts outside the CDR3, the full variable domain is GAGVSQSPSNKVTEKGKDVELRCDPISGHTALYWYRQSLGQGLEFLIYFQGNSAPDKSGLPSDRFSAERTGGSVSTLTIQRTQQEDSAVYLCASSLRLENTGELFFGEGSRLTVL.

J is TRBJ1-1 and V is TRBV21-1; the D call TRBD1 from the table was never checked on the DNA. TRBV21-1 is flagged as a pseudogene. This CDR3 region has 18 residues. Here the CDR3 reads CASRGKTGCAVVDTEAFF. The CDR3 DNA reads TGTGCCAGCAGGGGGAAGACAGGGTGCGCCGTGGTGGACACTGAAGCTTTCTTT.

This clone was counted many times. The chain employs TRBV6-2 or TRBV6-3 and TRBJ2-7; 8 bases line up with TRBD2. Germline V gene lookup returns CDR1 MNHEY and CDR2 SVGEGT. V dropped 6 bases and J dropped 0; count of bases not matched to a gene: 16. The length of the CDR3 is 18 residues. The CDR3 nucleotides are TGTGCCAGCAGCCCAGCCAGGTTCTCGGGAGGGTTCTCCTACGAGCAGTACTTC. This codes for CASSPARFSGGFSYEQYF.

The chain links TRBV6-2 or TRBV6-3 to TRBJ2-5; no definite D call. Germline-derived CDR1 and CDR2 are MNHEY and SVGEGT. There are 13 residues in the CDR3. V lost 4 bases to trimming and J lost 2 bases, with 8 bases between them. Here the CDR3 reads CASSSHKQETQYF. The CDR3 DNA reads as TGTGCCAGCAGTTCTCACAAACAAGAGACCCAGTACTTC.

The chain links TRBV4-3 to TRBJ2-3; the D gene is possibly TRBD2 (5 bases). The CDR3 covers 15 residues. Germline V gives CDR1 LGHNA, CDR2 YSLEER. Trimming shortened V by 1 base and J by 4 bases, and 12 bases separated the two germline ends. The CDR3 nucleotides are TGCGCCAGCAGCCAAGCGGGAAGGTCCCCAGATACGCAGTATTTT. This codes for CASSQAGRSPDTQYF.

The V gene is TRBV7-8, the J gene TRBJ2-7; 8 bases agree with TRBD1. The germline V gene encodes CDR1 SGHVS and CDR2 FQNEAQ. Germline trimming cut 3 bases from V and 0 bases from J; bases unmatched to any gene: 4. CDR3 length: 15 amino acids. CDR3 in DNA: TGTGCCAGCAGCTTGACAGGGGCCCTCTCCTACGAGCAGTACTTC. Residues: CASSLTGALSYEQYF.

This clone appeared a few times. CDR3 coding DNA: TGTGCCAGTAGTACCCTAAAATCCTCCGAGTATGAAAAACTGTTTTTT. Protein product: CASSTLKSSEYEKLFF. The chain uses TRBV19 and TRBJ1-4, with unresolved D. The CDR3 is made up of 16 amino acids. Per the germline V gene, CDR1 is LNHDA and CDR2 is SQIVND (reference sequence). V was trimmed by 4 bases and J by 6 bases, leaving 18 bases between them. Combining the CDR3 with reference TRBV19 and TRBJ1-4 gives the whole variable domain DGGITQSPKYLFRKEGQNVTLSCEQNLNHDAMYWYRQDPGQGLRLIYYSQIVNDFQKGDIAEGYSVSREKKESFPLTVTSAQKNPTAFYLCASSTLKSSEYEKLFFGSGTQLSVL.

The chain links TRBV11-3 to TRBJ2-5; 9 bases align to TRBD2. Germline CDR1 reads SGHNT; CDR2 reads YENEEA. V lost 1 base and J lost 2; bases outside the gene matches: 8. The CDR3 has 17 amino acids. This chain's CDR3 is CASSLGSGSEGQETQYF. CDR3 bases: TGTGCCAGCAGCTTAGGTAGCGGGAGTGAAGGACAAGAGACCCAGTACTTC.

The rearrangement uses TRBV29-1 and TRBJ2-1; no firm D call. The CDR3 loop spans 13 amino acids. Germline loops: CDR1 SQVTM, CDR2 ANQGSEA. Trimming removed 2 bases from V and 0 bases from J, with 5 bases in between. CDR3 sequence: CSVEHSSYNEQFF. In nucleotides, the CDR3 is TGCAGCGTTGAACACAGCTCCTACAATGAGCAGTTCTTC.

This clone was seen a handful of times. This rearrangement joins TRBV6-2 or TRBV6-3 to TRBJ2-7, with 10 bases matching TRBD1. The junction had 4 bases not matched to a gene; V was cut back by 2 bases and J by 0 bases. Looked up from germline, CDR1 is MNHEY and CDR2 is SVGEGT. The CDR3 has 16 amino acids. The chain's CDR3 is CASSYGDRGYSYEQYF. In DNA, the CDR3 is TGTGCCAGCAGTTACGGGGACAGGGGATACTCCTACGAGCAGTACTTC.

This rearrangement joins TRBV5-8 to TRBJ2-3; 7 nucleotides agree with TRBD1. Germline-derived CDR1 and CDR2 are SGHTS and YDEGEE. V was pared by 4 bases and J by 1 base, with 9 bases of the junction left unmatched. The CDR3 covers 16 residues. CDR3 sequence: CASSIGTAWGTDTQYF. In DNA form, the CDR3 reads TGTGCCAGCAGCATCGGGACAGCCTGGGGCACAGATACGCAGTATTTT.

The chain uses TRBV15 and TRBJ2-3; TRBD2 matches at 8 bases. Germline loops: CDR1 LNHNV, CDR2 YYDKDF (reference sequence). Trimming at V came to 1 base and at J to 2 bases, leaving 17 bases not matched to a gene. The CDR3 runs to 20 residues. The chain's CDR3 is CATSRVLLSGGATHTDTQYF. The CDR3 nucleotides read TGTGCCACCAGCAGAGTCCTCCTCTCGGGGGGGGCGACCCACACAGATACGCAGTATTTT. Full variable domain (outside the CDR3, taken from reference TRBV15 and TRBJ2-3): DAMVIQNPRYQVTQFGKPVTLSCSQTLNHNVMYWYQQKSSQAPKLLFHYYDKDFNNEADTPDNFQSRRPNTSFCFLDIRSPGLGDTAMYLCATSRVLLSGGATHTDTQYFGPGTRLTVL.

The rearrangement uses TRBV7-9 and TRBJ1-4; D is possibly TRBD1 (6 bases). This CDR3 has 16 amino acids. Trimming stripped 5 bases from V and 8 bases from J, with 21 bases between. CDR1 and CDR2 from the germline V gene are SEHNR and FQNEAQ (reference sequence). The CDR3, as DNA: TGTGCCAGCAGCCGTACTCCCCCAACAGGGAGCGAAAAACTGTTTTTT. This translates into CASSRTPPTGSEKLFF. Together with reference TRBV7-9 and TRBJ1-4, the CDR3 gives the full variable domain: DTGVSQNPRHKITKRGQNVTFRCDPISEHNRLYWYRQTLGQGPEFLTYFQNEAQLEKSRLLSDRFSAERPKGSFSTLEIQRTEQGDSAMYLCASSRTPPTGSEKLFFGSGTQLSVL.

V and J are TRBV3-1 (or the pseudogene TRBV3-2) and TRBJ2-3, with D perhaps TRBD2 (7 bases). Germline V gives CDR1 LGHDT, CDR2 YNNKEL (reference sequence). V lost 9 bases to trimming and J lost 2 bases, with 15 bases between them. The CDR3 totals 14 residues. The CDR3 DNA follows: TGTGCCAGTGCCGTGGCGGGGGCCACAGATACGCAGTATTTT. Amino acids: CASAVAGATDTQYF.

This clone has more than one count but fewer than ten. V is TRBV7-9 and J is TRBJ2-3, with D maybe TRBD1 (6 bases). CDR1 and CDR2 (germline): SEHNR, FQNEAQ (reference sequence). V lost 1 base and J lost 6, with 17 bases in between. CDR3 length equals 16 residues. The CDR3 DNA is TGTGCCAGCAGCTTAGAACAGGGCCCGTACATGGATACGCAGTATTTT. It specifies CASSLEQGPYMDTQYF.

This chain joins TRBV28 and TRBJ2-7; 7 bases are a match to TRBD1. J gave up 2 bases and V 4 bases, and 5 bases lay outside the gene matches. CDR1 MDHEN and CDR2 SYDVKM come from the germline V gene. This CDR3 has 14 residues. CDR3 loop: CASSSTGTAYEQYF. In DNA, the CDR3 is TGTGCCAGCAGTTCCACCGGGACAGCCTACGAGCAGTACTTC.

The chain has TRBV18 and TRBJ1-4, with TRBD1 as a possible D gene (6 bases). The V end lost 2 bases, the J end lost 4 bases, and 8 bases lay between the germline ends. In germline, CDR1 is KGHSH, CDR2 LQKENI. The CDR3 is made up of 14 amino acids. As DNA, the CDR3 is TGTGCCAGCTCACCAGACAGGAATAATGAAAAACTGTTTTTT. Translation: CASSPDRNNEKLFF.

This chain uses TRBV5-1 with TRBJ1-3, with D tentatively TRBD1 (5 bases). The CDR3 runs to 14 residues. Trimming removed 4 bases at V and 1 base at J, with 9 bases between. The V gene's germline CDR1 is SGHRS and CDR2 YFSETQ. The CDR3 loop is CASSKDNSGNTIYF. DNA of the CDR3: TGCGCCAGCAGCAAGGACAATTCTGGAAACACCATATATTTT. Supplemented by reference TRBV5-1 and TRBJ1-3, the full variable domain reads KAGVTQTPRYLIKTRGQQVTLSCSPISGHRSVSWYQQTPGQGLQFLFEYFSETQRNKGNFPGRFSGRQFSNSRSEMNVSTLELGDSALYLCASSKDNSGNTIYFGEGSWLTVV.

The chain carries TRBV29-1 and TRBJ2-5, with 7 bases matching TRBD2. Germline loops: CDR1 SQVTM, CDR2 ANQGSEA. V trimming: 5 bases; J trimming: 0 bases; junction bases outside the gene matches: 3. This CDR3 has 13 amino acids. CDR3 DNA: TGCAGCGTTCTAGCGGAGTACCAAGAGACCCAGTACTTC. The encoded protein is CSVLAEYQETQYF.

This chain uses TRBV5-6 with TRBJ2-1; the D gene is possibly TRBD2 (6 bases). The CDR3 length is 14 residues. V gave up 0 bases and J gave up 9 bases, with 13 bases separating them. CDR1 is SGHDT and CDR2 is YYEEEE in the germline V gene. For the CDR3, the DNA is TGTGCCAGCAGCTTGGCCGGGGGATTCGGTGAGCAGTTCTTC. The encoded protein is CASSLAGGFGEQFF. Supplemented by reference TRBV5-6 and TRBJ2-1, the full variable domain reads DAGVTQSPTHLIKTRGQQVTLRCSPKSGHDTVSWYQQALGQGPQFIFQYYEEEERQRGNFPDRFSGHQFPNYSSELNVNALLLGDSALYLCASSLAGGFGEQFFGPGTRLTVL.

This chain joins TRBV2 and TRBJ1-4; D remains ambiguous. V lost 2 bases and J lost 5, with 12 bases in between. This CDR3 region has 15 residues. Germline V gene sequence: CDR1 SNHLY, CDR2 FYNNEI. The CDR3 loop reads CASSELQQPNEKLFF. CDR3 sequence (DNA): TGTGCCAGCAGTGAATTGCAACAGCCAAATGAAAAACTGTTTTTT.